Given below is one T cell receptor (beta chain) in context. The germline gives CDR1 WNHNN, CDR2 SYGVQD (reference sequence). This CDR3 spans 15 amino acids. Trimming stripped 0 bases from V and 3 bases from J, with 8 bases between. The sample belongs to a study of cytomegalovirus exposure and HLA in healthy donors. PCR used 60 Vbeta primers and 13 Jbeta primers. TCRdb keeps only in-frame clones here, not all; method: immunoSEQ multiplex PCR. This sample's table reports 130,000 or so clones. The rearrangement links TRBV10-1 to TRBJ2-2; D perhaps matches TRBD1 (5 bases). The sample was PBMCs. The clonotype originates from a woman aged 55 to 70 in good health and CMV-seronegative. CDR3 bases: TGCGCCAGCAGTGAGTCGAAGGGGCACACCGGGGAGCTGTTTTTT. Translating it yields CASSESKGHTGELFF.